This T cell receptor (beta chain) emerged from a study of cytomegalovirus exposure and HLA in healthy donors. General study results and limits: Cytomegalovirus-associated TCR beta chains were listed, numbering under 200.

Here immunoSEQ multiplex PCR was the method, and the copy in TCRdb shows in-frame clones only, minus some. The repertoire includes approximately 260,000 clones, 86% of them detected once, and roughly 1% sits in the top ten. CDR1 is KGHSH and CDR2 is LQKENI in the germline V gene. The V and J ends lost 2 bases and 7 bases respectively, with 17 bases between them. This CDR3 has 15 amino acids. In regard to this clone: Its antigen remains unidentified.

Sequenced material: PBMCs. This receptor was obtained from a woman aged 18-30 years in good health and CMV-seronegative. The chain carries TRBV18 and TRBJ1-2; D is undetermined. The CDR3: CASSPSGSLGGGYTF. The CDR3 nucleotides are TGTGCCAGCTCACCATCGGGCAGCTTAGGAGGTGGCTACACCTTC.